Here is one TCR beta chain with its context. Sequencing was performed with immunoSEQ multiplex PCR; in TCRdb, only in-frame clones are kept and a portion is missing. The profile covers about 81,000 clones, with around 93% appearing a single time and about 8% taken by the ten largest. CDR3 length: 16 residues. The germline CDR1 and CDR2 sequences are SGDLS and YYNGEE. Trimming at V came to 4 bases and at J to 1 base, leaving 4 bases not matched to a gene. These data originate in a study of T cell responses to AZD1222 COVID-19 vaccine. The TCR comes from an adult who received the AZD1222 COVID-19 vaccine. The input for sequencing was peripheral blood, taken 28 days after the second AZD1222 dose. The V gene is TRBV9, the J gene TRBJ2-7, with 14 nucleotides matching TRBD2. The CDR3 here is CASSPGTSGSSYEQYF. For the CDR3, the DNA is TGTGCCAGCAGCCCCGGGACTAGCGGGAGTTCCTACGAGCAGTACTTC. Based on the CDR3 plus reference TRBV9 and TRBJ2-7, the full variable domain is DSGVTQTPKHLITATGQRVTLRCSPRSGDLSVYWYQQSLDQGLQFLIQYYNGEERAKGNILERFSAQQFPDLHSELNLSSLELGDSALYFCASSPGTSGSSYEQYFGPGTRLTVT.